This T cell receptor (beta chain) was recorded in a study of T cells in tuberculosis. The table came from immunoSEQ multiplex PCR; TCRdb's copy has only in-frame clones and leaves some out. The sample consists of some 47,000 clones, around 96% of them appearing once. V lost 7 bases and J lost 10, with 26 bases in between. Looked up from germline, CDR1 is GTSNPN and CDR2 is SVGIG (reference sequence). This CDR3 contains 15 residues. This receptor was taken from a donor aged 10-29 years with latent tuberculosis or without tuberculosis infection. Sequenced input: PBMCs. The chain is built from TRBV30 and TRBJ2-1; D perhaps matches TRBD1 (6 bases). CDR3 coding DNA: TGTGCCTTGACCCCTCGGCAGGGGCTAGTCGCGGAGCAGTTCTTC. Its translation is CALTPRQGLVAEQFF.